The next 23 T cell receptor beta chains were all read from a single sample in a study of T cell responses to AZD1222 COVID-19 vaccine. Here immunoSEQ multiplex PCR was the method, and the copy in TCRdb shows in-frame clones only, minus some. The sample contains 150,000 to 200,000 clones, approximately 91% of which appear only once. The sequences come from peripheral blood, collected on day 0 of AZD1222 vaccination. These receptors originate from an adult in good health.

This clone appeared a single time. V is TRBV7-9 and J is TRBJ2-5; 7 bases map to TRBD1. With 6 bases clipped from V and 5 bases from J, the junction kept 6 bases outside the gene matches. The CDR3 is 13 residues long. Germline-derived CDR1 and CDR2 are SEHNR and FQNEAQ (reference sequence). The CDR3 spells CASSRGLGETQYF. The DNA of the CDR3 is TGTGCCAGCAGTAGGGGGCTGGGGGAGACCCAGTACTTC.

This clone was counted once. The chain is built from TRBV3-1 (or the pseudogene TRBV3-2) and TRBJ1-5; no reliable D call. CDR1 is LGHDT, CDR2 YNNKEL, per germline (reference sequence). The CDR3 has 13 residues. The V and J ends lost 4 bases and 7 bases respectively, with 11 bases between them. The CDR3 loop is CASSRLSGQPQHF. The CDR3 coding sequence is TGTGCCAGCAGCCGACTTTCTGGGCAGCCCCAGCATTTT.

This sequence joins TRBV30 and TRBJ2-7; 16 nucleotides agree with TRBD2. The CDR3 length is 15 residues. CDR1 GTSNPN and CDR2 SVGIG come from the germline V gene (reference sequence). After removal of 4 bases from V and 5 bases from J, the junction contained 5 bases not matched to a gene. The CDR3 DNA reads TGTGCCTGGATGGGACTAGCGGGAGGGCCGGACGAGCAGTACTTC. It yields the protein CAWMGLAGGPDEQYF.

The chain employs TRBV6-5 and TRBJ1-1, with 8 bases lining up with TRBD1. Germline CDR1 is MNHEY and CDR2 is SVGAGI. V dropped 2 bases and J dropped 11; count of bases not matched to a gene: 13. The CDR3 spans 15 residues. In DNA form, the CDR3 reads TGTGCCAGCAGTTACGCGAACCCCCCGACAGGGGATGCTTTCTTT. Translated: CASSYANPPTGDAFF.

CDR3 bases: TGTGCCAGCAGCTTGGAACAGGGCTATGGCTACACCTTC. It translates to CASSLEQGYGYTF. This chain connects TRBV5-6 to TRBJ1-2, with a possible D match to TRBD1 (6 bases). The V end lost 0 bases, the J end lost 4 bases, and 7 bases lay between the germline ends. The CDR3 contains 13 residues. CDR1 and CDR2 (germline): SGHDT, YYEEEE.

The chain joins TRBV30 to TRBJ2-1, with 8 bases identical to TRBD2. Germline CDR1 reads GTSNPN; CDR2 reads SVGIG (reference sequence). This CDR3 has 14 residues. V lost 8 bases to trimming and J lost 12 bases; unmatched junction nucleotides: 18. The CDR3 region is CAIYPPTAGGGQFF. CDR3 sequence (DNA): TGTGCCATATACCCCCCGACGGCGGGAGGTGGGCAGTTCTTC.

The CDR3 sequence is CASSSGQLSHSPLHF. In DNA, the CDR3 is TGTGCCAGCAGCTCGGGACAGTTATCTCATTCACCCCTCCACTTT. V is TRBV7-2 and J is TRBJ1-6, with TRBD1 matching 7 bases. The V segment lost 4 bases and the J segment 8 bases; nucleotides outside the gene matches: 8. The CDR3 sequence is 15 residues long. Germline CDR1 is SGHTA and CDR2 is FQGNSA. Full variable domain (rest looked up from reference TRBV7-2 and TRBJ1-6): GAGVSQSPSNKVTEKGKDVELRCDPISGHTALYWYRQSLGQGLEFLIYFQGNSAPDKSGLPSDRFSAERTGGSVSTLTIQRTQQEDSAVYLCASSSGQLSHSPLHFGNGTRLTVT.

CDR3 sequence reads: CASSNRGTQYNEQFF. CDR3 coding DNA: TGTGCCAGCAGCAACAGGGGGACACAATACAATGAGCAGTTCTTC. The rearrangement links TRBV14 to TRBJ2-1, with TRBD1 matching 8 bases. V shed 5 bases, J shed 4 bases, and the junction held 7 bases outside the gene matches. CDR3 length: 15 amino acids. The germline CDR1 and CDR2 sequences are SGHDN and FVKESK.

This chain joins TRBV5-1 and TRBJ1-3; TRBD1 is a possible D gene (6 bases). The CDR3 has 17 amino acids. The ends were cut back, 0 bases at V and 0 bases at J, with 13 bases in the middle. From germline, CDR1 is SGHRS and CDR2 YFSETQ. The CDR3 DNA follows: TGCGCCAGCAGCTTGGGACGGAACAGGGTCTCTGGAAACACCATATATTTT. Translating it yields CASSLGRNRVSGNTIYF.

This clone showed up just a few times. The V call is TRBV5-6, the J call TRBJ1-6, with D perhaps matching TRBD1 (6 bases). Germline V gene data show CDR1 as SGHDT and CDR2 as YYEEEE. V lost 4 bases and J 9 bases, leaving 14 bases between the germline ends. The CDR3 is made up of 14 amino acids. The CDR3 protein is CASSPTRGRSPLHF. CDR3 sequence (DNA): TGTGCCAGCAGCCCAACACGGGGGCGTTCACCCCTCCACTTT.

V is TRBV5-1 and J is TRBJ1-1; 9 bases line up with TRBD1. The CDR3 is 17 residues long. CDR1 and CDR2 from the germline V gene are SGHRS and YFSETQ. J was trimmed by 4 bases and V by 5 bases; bases with no gene match: 15. CDR3 in DNA: TGCGCCAGCAGTCAGGCAAAGACAGGGGGTGGGAGCACTGAAGCTTTCTTT. This translates into CASSQAKTGGGSTEAFF.

The chain is built from TRBV9 and TRBJ2-5; 8 nucleotides line up with TRBD1. Germline values: CDR1 SGDLS, CDR2 YYNGEE. The V and J ends lost 3 bases and 3 bases, in that order; junction bases with no gene match: 7. CDR3 length: 15 residues. CDR3 DNA: TGTGCCAGCAGCGGGGGGCAGGGGGCTGAAGAGACCCAGTACTTC. As protein: CASSGGQGAEETQYF. Combining the CDR3 with reference TRBV9 and TRBJ2-5 gives the whole variable domain DSGVTQTPKHLITATGQRVTLRCSPRSGDLSVYWYQQSLDQGLQFLIQYYNGEERAKGNILERFSAQQFPDLHSELNLSSLELGDSALYFCASSGGQGAEETQYFGPGTRLLVL.

V usage is TRBV30 and J usage is TRBJ1-1; no firm D call. Germline loops: CDR1 GTSNPN, CDR2 SVGIG (reference sequence). Trimming pared 4 bases from V and 11 bases from J, leaving 14 bases between. The CDR3 contains 11 residues. CDR3 protein: CAWNHLTVAFF. The DNA for the CDR3 is TGTGCCTGGAACCATCTTACTGTGGCTTTCTTT.

CDR3 loop: CAITDSYTDTQYF. CDR3 nucleotide sequence: TGTGCCATCACGGACAGCTACACAGATACGCAGTATTTT. J is TRBJ2-3 and V is TRBV28, with a possible D match to TRBD1 (6 bases). Germline loops: CDR1 MDHEN, CDR2 SYDVKM. The CDR3 has 13 residues. With 10 bases removed from V and 2 bases from J, the gap between germline ends came to 13 bases.

J is TRBJ2-1 and V is TRBV19, with D possibly being TRBD2 (6 bases). Trimming took 0 bases from V and 2 from J, leaving 11 bases between them. Germline lookup yields CDR1 LNHDA and CDR2 SQIVND (reference sequence). The CDR3 has 16 amino acids. The CDR3 loop reads CASSIEVGLTYNEQFF. The CDR3 nucleotides are TGTGCCAGTAGTATAGAAGTAGGACTAACCTACAATGAGCAGTTCTTC.

The rearrangement links TRBV18 to TRBJ1-1, with 10 bases identical to TRBD1. Per germline, CDR1 KGHSH and CDR2 LQKENI. J gave up 6 bases and V 4 bases, and 5 bases lay outside the gene matches. The CDR3 sequence is 14 residues long. Here the CDR3 DNA reads TGTGCCAGCTCACTCCGGGACAGGGGAGCTGAAGCTTTCTTT. Its protein is CASSLRDRGAEAFF. The full variable domain, its missing parts supplied by reference TRBV18 and TRBJ1-1, is NAGVMQNPRHLVRRRGQEARLRCSPMKGHSHVYWYRQLPEEGLKFMVYLQKENIIDESGMPKERFSAEFPKEGPSILRIQQVVRGDSAAYFCASSLRDRGAEAFFGQGTRLTVV.

V and J are TRBV11-2 and TRBJ2-2; no reliable D call. Trimming took off 5 bases at V and 1 base at J, with 17 bases between the two ends. Per germline, CDR1 SGHAT and CDR2 FQNNGV. The CDR3 consists of 17 residues. This CDR3 reads CASSQRTEFLNTGELFF. CDR3 DNA: TGTGCCAGCAGCCAACGTACCGAGTTTTTGAACACCGGGGAGCTGTTTTTT. Looking up the rest from reference TRBV11-2 and TRBJ2-2 gives the full variable domain: EAGVAQSPRYKIIEKRQSVAFWCNPISGHATLYWYQQILGQGPKLLIQFQNNGVVDDSQLPKDRFSAERLKGVDSTLKIQPAKLEDSAVYLCASSQRTEFLNTGELFFGEGSRLTVL.

The rearrangement links TRBV28 to TRBJ1-1; D uncertain. CDR3 length: 16 amino acids. Germline values: CDR1 MDHEN, CDR2 SYDVKM. The V end lost 8 bases, the J end lost 1 base, and 20 bases lay between the germline ends. The CDR3 DNA sequence: TGTGCCAGCGGGCCGGTGGTTCTAGCTGAGAACACTGAAGCTTTCTTT. It yields the protein CASGPVVLAENTEAFF.

The chain joins TRBV7-9 to TRBJ2-1; 8 positions agree with TRBD1. J lost 5 bases, V lost 5 bases, and 5 bases had no gene match. The CDR3 has 14 residues. Germline V gives CDR1 SEHNR, CDR2 FQNEAQ (reference sequence). The CDR3: CASSAQDRDNEQFF. Here the CDR3 DNA reads TGTGCCAGCAGCGCCCAGGACAGGGACAATGAGCAGTTCTTC.

The chain joins TRBV4-2 to TRBJ1-4; D might be TRBD1 (5 bases). This CDR3 region has 15 residues. Trimming shortened V by 3 bases and J by 7 bases, and 15 bases separated the two germline ends. Germline loops: CDR1 LGHNA, CDR2 YNFKEQ. The CDR3 loop reads CASSHTWDGVEKLFF. CDR3 in DNA: TGTGCCAGCAGCCACACCTGGGACGGGGTTGAAAAACTGTTTTTT.

CDR3 nucleotides: TGTGCCAGCACCGCCACAGGGAGTCTCGGTGAAAAACTGTTTTTT. Its translation: CASTATGSLGEKLFF. This chain connects TRBV27 to TRBJ1-4, with a tentative D call TRBD1 (6 bases). Per the germline V gene, CDR1 is MNHEY and CDR2 is SMNVEV (reference sequence). This CDR3 spans 15 amino acids. Trimming left V 7 bases short and J 7 bases short, with 19 bases between.

This clone was counted a few times. The CDR3 region is CASSVTSASGELFF. CDR3 sequence (DNA): TGTGCCAGCAGTGTTACTAGCGCGTCCGGGGAGCTGTTTTTT. The chain combines TRBV28 with TRBJ2-2; TRBD2 matches at 7 bases. Looked up from germline, CDR1 is MDHEN and CDR2 is SYDVKM. The V segment lost 5 bases and the J segment 6 bases; nucleotides outside the gene matches: 6. This CDR3 region has 14 residues. Combining the CDR3 with reference TRBV28 and TRBJ2-2 gives the whole variable domain DVKVTQSSRYLVKRTGEKVFLECVQDMDHENMFWYRQDPGLGLRLIYFSYDVKMKEKGDIPEGYSVSREKKERFSLILESASTNQTSMYLCASSVTSASGELFFGEGSRLTVL.

The chain joins TRBV27 to TRBJ2-3; TRBD2 matches at 8 bases. The CDR3 runs to 14 residues. The germline gives CDR1 MNHEY, CDR2 SMNVEV (reference sequence). Trimming took 3 bases from V and 4 from J; bases not matched to a gene: 3. This CDR3 is CASSFKTSADTQYF. CDR3 coding DNA: TGTGCCAGCAGTTTCAAGACTAGCGCAGATACGCAGTATTTT.